Shown below are 8 T cell receptor beta chains from a single sample sequenced in a study of T cell repertoires in cytomegalovirus infection. TCRdb reanalysed the reads using MiXCR and keeps one entry per CDR3 protein. The data show 400,000 or so distinct CDR3 sequences, about a third seen once. The sample consisted of PBMCs. The source of these receptors is a human donor in good health (CMV status not recorded). Some clones in this sample may be carry-over from other donors' samples.

In its sample, this clonotype was seen a few times. This chain connects TRBV28 to TRBJ2-5; D possibly corresponds to TRBD2 (6 bases). Trimming cost V 3 bases and J 0 bases, with 11 bases left between them. The CDR3 has 15 amino acids. CDR1 MDHEN and CDR2 SYDVKM come from the germline V gene. CDR3 loop: CASSLPSVDQETQYF. DNA for the CDR3: TGTGCCAGCAGTTTGCCTAGCGTGGACCAAGAGACCCAGTACTTC.

V gene TRBV27 combines with J gene TRBJ1-2, with 8 positions matching TRBD1. V shed 2 bases, J shed 1 base, and the junction held 15 bases outside the gene matches. Germline V gene data show CDR1 as MNHEY and CDR2 as SMNVEV (reference sequence). This CDR3 region has 19 residues. CDR3 sequence reads: CASSLVPPAETGGNYGYTF. The CDR3 bases are TGTGCCAGCAGTTTAGTCCCTCCGGCCGAAACAGGGGGTAACTATGGCTACACCTTC.

This clonotype was seen a few times. The chain uses TRBV7-6 and TRBJ2-3, with D perhaps matching TRBD1 (6 bases). The germline V gene encodes CDR1 SGHVS and CDR2 FNYEAQ. This CDR3 region has 13 residues. The germline V and J ends were trimmed by 5 bases and 4 bases, with 10 bases remaining between them. CDR3 nucleotide sequence: TGTGCCAGCAGCGGGTCAGGGGCAGATACGCAGTATTTT. Amino acid sequence: CASSGSGADTQYF.

This clonotype was seen many times. The V and J genes are TRBV6-2 or TRBV6-3 and TRBJ1-5; possibly TRBD1 for D (5 bases). V gave up 10 bases and J gave up 1 base, with 23 bases separating them. This CDR3 has 17 residues. CDR1 is MNHEY and CDR2 is SVGEGT in the germline V gene. The CDR3 loop is CATQRNDRRDSNQPQHF. DNA for the CDR3: TGTGCCACACAAAGGAATGATCGAAGGGACAGCAATCAGCCCCAGCATTTT.

This clonotype was seen repeatedly, ten times or more. CDR3 residues: CASSLEDRGFNSPLHF. The CDR3 coding sequence is TGTGCCAGCAGCTTAGAGGACAGGGGTTTTAATTCACCCCTCCACTTT. V usage is TRBV7-8 and J usage is TRBJ1-6; 9 bases map to TRBD1. After removal of 1 base from V and 6 bases from J, the junction contained 4 bases not matched to a gene. This CDR3 has 16 residues. Germline V lookup: CDR1 SGHVS, CDR2 FQNEAQ.

For the CDR3, the DNA is TGTGCCAGCACCCTACAGGGGACTAGCGGTTACTCCTACAATGAGCAGTTCTTC. It encodes CASTLQGTSGYSYNEQFF. The rearrangement links TRBV6-2 or TRBV6-3 to TRBJ2-1, with 11 positions matching TRBD2. Trimming took 7 bases from V and 0 from J; bases not matched to a gene: 11. The V gene's germline CDR1 is MNHEY and CDR2 SVGEGT. This CDR3 is built from 18 residues.

CDR3 coding DNA: TGCGCCAGCAGCCAGGCCGGGACAGGGTCCTACGAGCAGTACTTC. Translation gives CASSQAGTGSYEQYF. V gene TRBV4-1 combines with J gene TRBJ2-7, with 9 bases lining up with TRBD1. The ends lost 3 bases at V and 1 base at J; junction bases unmatched: 4. The V gene's germline CDR1 is MGHRA and CDR2 YSYEKL. The CDR3 totals 15 residues.

The chain joins TRBV12-3 or TRBV12-4 to TRBJ2-7, with 8 bases matching TRBD1. After removal of 4 bases from V and 5 bases from J, the junction contained 1 base not matched to a gene. This CDR3 is 12 amino acids long. CDR3 sequence: CASSWDRNEQYF. The CDR3 DNA reads as TGTGCCAGCAGTTGGGACAGGAACGAGCAGTACTTC.